Listed below are T cell receptor beta chains from one sample, sequenced in a study of OX40 agonist ivuxolimab in advanced cancers. Repertoires were generated with immunoSEQ multiplex PCR, while TCRdb's copy carries only in-frame clones and drops some. The repertoire consists of under 25,000 clones, with roughly nine tenths occurring once and the leading ten covering 15% to 20%. Sequencing used CD4+ or CD8+ T cells sorted from blood, obtained in a trial of the OX40 agonist ivuxolimab. The receptors derive from an adult with an advanced solid tumor such as melanoma, head and neck, liver or kidney cancer. The CDR3 runs from the conserved cysteine through the conserved F or W. D genes are given only for firm matches. The listing skips clone size in some rows; elsewhere it reads once, few, many or a size class.

>-|TRBV19|TRBJ2-1|-
CASSYLGGSYNEQFF
TGTGCCAGTAGCTATCTAGGGGGATCCTACAATGAGCAGTTCTTC
>-|TRBV10-3|TRBJ1-5|TRBD1
CAISDGDRGGNQPQHF
TGTGCCATCAGTGATGGGGACAGGGGAGGTAATCAGCCCCAGCATTTT
>-|TRBV5-1|TRBJ1-1|-
CASSLGTPEAFF
TGCGCCAGCAGCCTCGGGACGCCTGAAGCTTTCTTT
>-|TRBV7-9|TRBJ2-7|TRBD2
CASSLVPSGRGLYEQYF
TGTGCCAGCAGCTTGGTCCCTAGCGGGAGGGGACTTTACGAGCAGTACTTC
>-|TRBV7-2|TRBJ1-5|TRBD1
CASSRDRGGQPQHF
TGTGCCAGCAGCCGGGACAGGGGTGGCCAGCCCCAGCATTTT
>-|TRBV11-3|TRBJ2-7|-
CASSLGGDSGYEQYF
TGTGCCAGCAGCTTAGGGGGCGACAGTGGCTACGAGCAGTACTTC
>-|TRBV5-6|TRBJ1-1|-
CASSLAGREDRSTEAFF
TGTGCCAGCAGCTTGGCAGGTCGGGAGGATAGGAGCACTGAAGCTTTCTTT
>-|TRBV5-1|TRBJ2-1|TRBD2
CASSLGSGLAGVIPLNEQFF
TGCGCCAGCAGCTTGGGTTCGGGACTAGCGGGAGTTATACCTCTCAATGAGCAGTTCTTC
>-|TRBV11-1|TRBJ2-1|-
CASSRRWGDGNEQFF
TGTGCCAGCAGCCGAAGGTGGGGGGATGGCAATGAGCAGTTCTTC
>once|TRBV29-1|TRBJ1-5|-
CSVEIRPLGHYSNQPQHF
TGCAGCGTTGAAATCCGGCCCCTGGGGCATTATAGCAATCAGCCCCAGCATTTT
>-|TRBV7-9|TRBJ2-7|-
CASSRDFGGEQYF
TGTGCCAGCAGCCGGGACTTCGGGGGCGAGCAGTACTTC
>-|TRBV7-6|TRBJ2-2|-
CASSLVVGGTGELFF
TGTGCCAGCAGCTTAGTGGTGGGTGGAACCGGGGAGCTGTTTTTT
>-|TRBV18|TRBJ2-2|-
CASSPLRSAEGAGELFF
TGTGCCAGCTCACCCCTGAGGAGCGCTGAGGGTGCCGGGGAGCTGTTTTTT
>-|TRBV9|TRBJ2-3|TRBD2
CASSYSGFTDTQYF
TGTGCCAGCAGCTATAGCGGGTTCACAGATACGCAGTATTTT
>-|TRBV5-1|TRBJ1-1|TRBD1
CASSFTGVAEAFF
TGCGCCAGCAGCTTTACAGGGGTCGCTGAAGCTTTCTTT
>-|TRBV12-5|TRBJ2-3|-
CASGLGNRADTQYF
TGTGCTAGTGGTTTGGGTAACAGAGCAGATACGCAGTATTTT
>-|TRBV20-1|TRBJ2-1|-
CSAAGQSHLF
TGCAGTGCGGCGGGACAGTCCCACCTCTTC
>-|TRBV28|TRBJ2-7|TRBD1
CASSTRQGSSSYEQYF
TGTGCCAGCAGTACCAGACAGGGATCAAGCTCCTACGAGCAGTACTTC
>-|TRBV4-3|TRBJ2-7|-
CASSQGRGPRSYEQYF
TGCGCCAGCAGCCAAGGGAGGGGGCCTAGGTCCTACGAGCAGTACTTC
>-|TRBV4-3|TRBJ1-2|-
CASSQDRSWGLNYGYTF
TGCGCCAGCAGCCAAGATCGGTCGTGGGGTCTCAACTATGGCTACACCTTC
>few|TRBV5-4|TRBJ2-1|TRBD1
CASSSSGGSYNEQFF
TGTGCCAGCAGCTCCTCAGGGGGCTCCTACAATGAGCAGTTCTTC
>-|TRBV19|TRBJ2-7|-
CASRLNLLSYEQYF
TGTGCCAGTAGACTTAACCTGCTTAGCTACGAGCAGTACTTC
>-|TRBV30|TRBJ2-3|-
CAWSLSSGTDTQYF
TGTGCCTGGAGCCTGTCTAGCGGCACAGATACGCAGTATTTT
>-|TRBV6-6|TRBJ1-1|-
CASSPRQVMNTEAFF
TGTGCCAGCAGCCCCCGACAGGTGATGAACACTGAAGCTTTCTTT
>-|TRBV5-1|TRBJ1-1|-
CASRAGTLQAFF
TGCGCCAGTCGTGCAGGGACCCTTCAAGCTTTCTTT
>-|TRBV2|TRBJ2-3|TRBD2
CASSDGLAARTDTQYF
TGTGCCAGCAGTGATGGACTAGCGGCACGCACAGATACGCAGTATTTT
>few|TRBV9|TRBJ2-1|-
CASSGNEQFF
TGTGCCAGCAGCGGGAATGAGCAGTTCTTC
>-|TRBV5-1|TRBJ1-1|-
CASSSQSNTEAFF
TGCGCCAGCAGCTCACAGTCCAACACTGAAGCTTTCTTT
>few|TRBV2|TRBJ2-7|TRBD1
CASSSTQGAYEQYF
TGTGCCAGCAGTTCCACCCAGGGGGCCTACGAGCAGTACTTC
>-|TRBV2|TRBJ2-3|TRBD2
CASSTSGAWPDTQYF
TGTGCCAGCAGTACTAGCGGGGCTTGGCCAGATACGCAGTATTTT
>-|TRBV6-4|TRBJ1-2|-
CASSDNGADGYTF
TGTGCCAGCAGTGACAATGGGGCAGACGGCTACACCTTC
>-|TRBV27|TRBJ2-1|TRBD1
CASSLQGARNEQFF
TGTGCCAGCAGCCTCCAGGGGGCCCGCAATGAGCAGTTCTTC
>-|TRBV7-9|TRBJ2-7|TRBD2
CASLSGGNSIHEQYF
TGTGCCAGTCTATCGGGGGGGAATAGTATCCACGAGCAGTACTTC
>-|TRBV27|TRBJ2-7|-
CASTPLAALGNEQYF
TGTGCCAGCACCCCCTTGGCGGCACTTGGGAACGAGCAGTACTTC
>-|TRBV18|TRBJ1-3|-
CASSPPTAGNTIYF
TGTGCCAGCTCACCACCGACCGCTGGAAACACCATATATTTT
>once|TRBV11-2|TRBJ1-2|TRBD1
CASSLYPDRASYGYTF
TGTGCCAGCAGCTTATACCCGGACAGGGCGTCATATGGCTACACCTTC
>-|TRBV19|TRBJ1-4|-
CASSPSRRTSTNEKLFF
TGTGCCAGTAGTCCGTCTAGGAGGACCTCAACTAATGAAAAACTGTTTTTT
>-|TRBV19|TRBJ2-7|-
CASSMGPEQYF
TGTGCCAGTAGTATGGGCCCCGAGCAGTACTTC
>-|TRBV4-1|TRBJ2-5|-
CASSQAVSGNGETQYF
TGCGCCAGCAGCCAAGCTGTGTCGGGTAACGGGGAGACCCAGTACTTC
>-|TRBV7-2|TRBJ1-1|TRBD1
CASSFSQGAGGAFF
TGTGCCAGCAGCTTTTCACAGGGGGCAGGCGGAGCTTTCTTT
>-|TRBV5-1|TRBJ2-7|-
CASSLEEAGEQYF
TGCGCCAGCAGCTTGGAGGAGGCGGGAGAGCAGTACTTC
>-|TRBV10-3|TRBJ2-6|-
CAISDGGLGANVLTF
TGTGCCATCAGTGATGGAGGGTTGGGGGCCAACGTCCTGACTTTC
>-|TRBV5-4|TRBJ1-3|-
CASSLEDSGNTIYF
TGTGCCAGCAGCTTAGAGGATTCTGGAAACACCATATATTTT
>-|TRBV15|TRBJ1-1|-
CATSIRITGKMNTEAFF
TGTGCCACCAGCATAAGGATTACAGGGAAAATGAACACTGAAGCTTTCTTT
>-|TRBV5-1|TRBJ1-1|-
CASSPGPTGPEAFF
TGCGCCAGCAGCCCGGGGCCGACCGGCCCTGAAGCTTTCTTT
>-|TRBV7-2|TRBJ1-1|-
CASSSRQVNTEAFF
TGTGCCAGCAGCTCCCGACAAGTGAACACTGAAGCTTTCTTT
>-|TRBV5-8|TRBJ2-3|TRBD2
CASSLAIGGGNTDTQYF
TGTGCCAGCAGCTTGGCCATCGGGGGGGGGAACACAGATACGCAGTATTTT
>-|TRBV4-2|TRBJ2-5|TRBD2
CASSQVGSSGRETQYF
TGTGCCAGCAGCCAAGTCGGGTCTAGCGGGAGGGAGACCCAGTACTTC
>-|TRBV29-1|TRBJ1-2|-
CSVSITGYYTF
TGCAGCGTTTCGATAACAGGGTACTACACCTTC
>once|TRBV9|TRBJ1-2|-
CASSVGIGVDGYTF
TGTGCCAGCAGCGTAGGAATAGGGGTTGATGGCTACACCTTC
>-|TRBV11-3|TRBJ2-7|-
CASSFDATYEQYF
TGTGCCAGCAGCTTCGACGCAACCTACGAGCAGTACTTC
>-|TRBV6-5|TRBJ1-2|-
CASSYSRVYGYTF
TGTGCCAGCAGTTACTCGCGGGTCTATGGCTACACCTTC
>-|TRBV5-1|TRBJ1-2|-
CASSLATSGGYTF
TGCGCCAGCAGCTTGGCAACTTCGGGTGGCTACACCTTC
>-|TRBV4-1|TRBJ2-1|TRBD2
CASSQRTSGRGEEQFF
TGCGCCAGCAGCCAAAGGACTAGCGGGCGAGGAGAAGAGCAGTTCTTC
>once|TRBV9|TRBJ2-1|-
CASSVAEGGVQDEQFF
TGTGCCAGCAGCGTAGCTGAGGGAGGAGTGCAGGATGAGCAGTTCTTC
>-|TRBV7-5|TRBJ1-3|-
CASSLGEGNTIYF
TGTGCCAGCAGCTTAGGGGAGGGAAACACCATATATTTT
>-|TRBV11-1|TRBJ2-5|-
CASSLGAGQETQYF
TGTGCCAGCAGCTTGGGGGCTGGACAAGAGACCCAGTACTTC
>-|TRBV7-2|TRBJ2-1|TRBD1
CASSLAGGQGTNNEQFF
TGTGCCAGCAGCCTCGCTGGGGGACAGGGGACGAACAATGAGCAGTTCTTC
>-|TRBV6-5|TRBJ1-1|TRBD1
CASSMTGRDTEAFF
TGTGCCAGCAGTATGACAGGGAGGGACACTGAAGCTTTCTTT